These T cell receptor beta chains were read from a single sample in a study of blood T cell repertoires in COVID-19. The data were produced by immunoSEQ multiplex PCR, yet TCRdb's version contains in-frame clones alone and is incomplete. The data contain approximately 200,000 clones, 80% to 90% of them seen just once; the ten biggest clones take up about 10%. Sequenced sample: peripheral blood. All receptors derive from a human donor with active or convalescent COVID-19. The donor label of this sample is uncertain. Each CDR3 is given with its conserved first and last residue. Each record gives: V gene, clone size, D gene, J gene, CDR3 DNA, CDR3 protein. D genes are given only for firm matches. Only some rows state a clone size, as once, few, many or a class for expanded clones.

>TRBV18|NA|TRBD1|TRBJ1-4
TGTGCCAGCTCACCGGCCGGGACAGTTAATGAAAAACTGTTTTTT
CASSPAGTVNEKLFF
>TRBV30|NA|NA|TRBJ1-2
TGTGCCTGGAGTCCTCCCGGGGGCTATGGCTACACCTTC
CAWSPPGGYGYTF
>TRBV4-3|NA|NA|TRBJ1-2
TGCGCCAGCAGCCAAGAACGGGGGGGGCGCTCCTATGGCTACACCTTC
CASSQERGGRSYGYTF
>TRBV28|NA|TRBD2|TRBJ2-7
TGTGCCAGCAGTCCCCCGACTAGCGGGAGCGCAGGGCAGTACTTC
CASSPPTSGSAGQYF
>TRBV5-4|once|NA|TRBJ1-2
TGTGCCAGCACCCCGGTTGGGGGCAACTATGGCTACACCTTC
CASTPVGGNYGYTF
>TRBV7-6|NA|NA|TRBJ1-6
TGTGCCAGCAGCCCACCCGGAGGGAGGCCTTCACCCCTCCACTTT
CASSPPGGRPSPLHF
>TRBV6-5|NA|NA|TRBJ2-5
TGTGCCAGCAGCCTAACCGGGACACCATCCCAGTACTTC
CASSLTGTPSQYF
>TRBV14|NA|TRBD1|TRBJ1-1
TGTGCCAGCAGCCAATTCCTCCCGGGACAGGGACTGCAGAACACTGAAGCTTTCTTT
CASSQFLPGQGLQNTEAFF
>TRBV13|NA|NA|TRBJ1-3
TGTGCCAGCAGCTTAGGACAGGTTATATCTGGAAACACCATATATTTT
CASSLGQVISGNTIYF
>TRBV7-2|NA|TRBD2|TRBJ2-5
TGTGCCAGCAGCTTACCGAGCGGGGCCGACGGGAGAGAGACCCAGTACTTC
CASSLPSGADGRETQYF
>TRBV10-3|NA|NA|TRBJ1-2
TGTGCCATCAGTGGGGTTACAGCTGGCTACACCTTC
CAISGVTAGYTF
>TRBV27|once|NA|TRBJ2-7
TGTGCCAGCAGTTGGAGAGGGTCCTACGAGCAGTACTTC
CASSWRGSYEQYF
>TRBV6-4|NA|TRBD2|TRBJ2-2
TGTGCCAGCAGTGACTCAGGACTAGCGGGAGCAGTCGGGGAGCTGTTTTTT
CASSDSGLAGAVGELFF
>TRBV7-2|NA|NA|TRBJ2-1
TGTGCCAGCAGCTTAATGACCTCGGGCCTCCCGGCGGGACCTAATGAGCAGTTCTTC
CASSLMTSGLPAGPNEQFF
>TRBV3-1/TRBV3-2|NA|TRBD1|TRBJ2-3
TGTGCCAGCAGTGGGACAGGGAGCACAGATACGCAGTATTTT
CASSGTGSTDTQYF
>TRBV28|NA|NA|TRBJ2-7
TGTGCCAGCAGTTTAGGAACAGGGAGCTCCTACGAGCAGTACTTC
CASSLGTGSSYEQYF
>TRBV5-1|NA|TRBD2|TRBJ2-3
TGCGCCAGCAGTACCCTTAGCGGGAGCACAGATACGCAGTATTTT
CASSTLSGSTDTQYF
>TRBV6-6|NA|NA|TRBJ2-7
TGTGCCAGCAGCCCCTCGCGGGATGCCTACGAGCAGTACTTC
CASSPSRDAYEQYF
>TRBV24-1|NA|NA|TRBJ2-5
TGTGCCACCAGTGATGGGGGGGCGCGGGAGACCCAGTACTTC
CATSDGGARETQYF
>TRBV3-1/TRBV3-2|NA|TRBD2|TRBJ2-2
TGTGCCAGCAGCCAAGCTGTAATCGGGACTAGCCATGGGGAGTTGTTTTTT
CASSQAVIGTSHGELFF
>TRBV29-1|NA|TRBD2|TRBJ2-7
TGCAGCGTTAAACTAGCGGGAGAGGGGGAGCAGTACTTC
CSVKLAGEGEQYF
>TRBV7-2|NA|NA|TRBJ1-6
TGTGCCAGCAGCTTAGTGTCAGTGGAGAATTCACCCCTCCACTTT
CASSLVSVENSPLHF
>TRBV5-1|NA|TRBD2|TRBJ2-7
TGCGCCAGCAGCTTATCGGGGAGGCTAGCGGGAGGCCCCCCTACCTACGAGCAGTACTTC
CASSLSGRLAGGPPTYEQYF
>TRBV2|NA|TRBD2|TRBJ2-1
TGTGCCAGCTACTTGAACGGGAGGGCCATCGCGCAGTTCTTC
CASYLNGRAIAQFF
>TRBV28|NA|NA|TRBJ1-4
TGTGCCAGTGAGGGTAATAATGAAAAACTGTTTTTT
CASEGNNEKLFF
>TRBV25-1|NA|NA|TRBJ2-7
TGTGCCACCTGTCCCGGAGGGGTTTACGAGCAGTACTTC
CATCPGGVYEQYF
>TRBV4-1|NA|TRBD1|TRBJ1-1
TGCGCCAGCAGCCAAGGTACAGGGGGGAACACTGAAGCTTTCTTT
CASSQGTGGNTEAFF
>TRBV27|NA|TRBD1|TRBJ1-6
TGTGCCAGCAGTTTAGTCGGGACAGGGAATTCACCCCTCCACTTT
CASSLVGTGNSPLHF
>TRBV24-1|NA|TRBD2|TRBJ2-1
TGTGCCACCAGTGATTTGGCGGGAGGGCCGGCGACTCAGTTCTTC
CATSDLAGGPATQFF
>TRBV7-9|NA|TRBD1|TRBJ1-1
TGTGCCAGCAGCCCGAGGGACAGGGGCCGGAACACTGAAGCTTTCTTT
CASSPRDRGRNTEAFF
>TRBV9|once|NA|TRBJ2-1
TGTGCCAGCAGCGTAGCGGGAGCCTACAATGAGCAGTTCTTC
CASSVAGAYNEQFF
>TRBV6-5|NA|TRBD1|TRBJ1-2
TGTGCCAGCAGAGACAACAGGGGCAAGGGCTACACCTTC
CASRDNRGKGYTF
>TRBV19|few|NA|TRBJ1-5
TGTGCCAGTAGTATAGACAGGGTATACAATCAGCCCCAGCATTTT
CASSIDRVYNQPQHF
>TRBV3-1/TRBV3-2|NA|NA|TRBJ1-2
TGTGCCAGCAGAAAGACAGACTCTAACTATGGCTACACCTTC
CASRKTDSNYGYTF
>TRBV5-4|NA|NA|TRBJ1-1
TGTGCCAGCAGCTTGGGCCCAGGAAACACTGAAGCTTTCTTT
CASSLGPGNTEAFF
>TRBV5-6|NA|TRBD2|TRBJ2-3
TGTGCCAGCAGCTTAGGACTAGTGATGACAGATACGCAGTATTTT
CASSLGLVMTDTQYF
>TRBV4-2|NA|TRBD2|TRBJ2-3
TGTGCCAGCAGCCAGACAGAAGCGGGAGGCTTAATTGTAACAGATACGCAGTATTTT
CASSQTEAGGLIVTDTQYF
>TRBV18|NA|NA|TRBJ2-7
TGTGCCAGCTCCCCCACAGGGCATTCTTACGAGCAGTACTTC
CASSPTGHSYEQYF
>TRBV12-3/TRBV12-4|NA|NA|TRBJ2-7
TGTGCCAGCAGTAGGCGACTTCTCTACGAGCAGTACTTC
CASSRRLLYEQYF
>TRBV29-1|NA|NA|TRBJ2-7
TGCAGCGTTGGAGACGGTGCCTACGAGCAGTACTTC
CSVGDGAYEQYF
>TRBV11-3|NA|NA|TRBJ1-2
TGTGCCAGCAGCTTCAGGGGCGCCCCGGGGGGCTACACCTTC
CASSFRGAPGGYTF
>TRBV28|NA|NA|TRBJ1-5
TGTGCCAGCAGTTTAGGGCTCTCTTTCGGTCAGCCCCAGCATTTT
CASSLGLSFGQPQHF
>TRBV7-3|NA|NA|TRBJ2-2
TGTGCCAGCAGCTCCTATCGCGGACAGAACACCGGGGAGCTGTTTTTT
CASSSYRGQNTGELFF
>TRBV4-1|NA|NA|TRBJ2-5
TGCGCCAGCAAAGATCCGAAGGAGGAGACCCAGTACTTC
CASKDPKEETQYF
>TRBV18|NA|NA|TRBJ1-6
TGTGCCAGCTCACCAGGTGGGGGGGGAGGTTCACCCCTCCACTTT
CASSPGGGGGSPLHF
>TRBV7-9|NA|TRBD2|TRBJ2-5
TGTGCCAACAGCGGATGGACTAGCGGGGAAGAGACCCAGTACTTC
CANSGWTSGEETQYF
>TRBV25-1|NA|TRBD1|TRBJ2-5
TGTGCCAGCAGTGATCCCGGGACAGGGGGCGCCCAGGAGGAGACCCAGTACTTC
CASSDPGTGGAQEETQYF
>TRBV10-3|NA|NA|TRBJ1-3
TGTGCCATCAGTGAATCGGGGAGCGGTACTGGACGTTCCGGAAACACCATATATTTT
CAISESGSGTGRSGNTIYF